The rows below give T cell receptor beta chains drawn from one sample of a study of cytomegalovirus exposure and HLA in healthy donors. Profiled with immunoSEQ multiplex PCR; TCRdb holds only in-frame clones, not every one. The sample consists of about 160,000 clones, around 75% of them appearing once. The specimen was PBMCs. These receptors were obtained from a woman aged 45 to 65 in good health and CMV-seropositive. The CDR3 runs from the conserved cysteine through the conserved F or W. Each record gives: J gene, V gene, clone size, D gene, CDR3 protein, CDR3 DNA. A D gene is named only where the DNA matches it firmly. Some rows have no size entry. The others give once, few or many, or a class for an expanded clone.

j_call: TRBJ2-1
v_call: TRBV29-1
clone_size: -
d_call: TRBD2
cdr3_aa: CSARGRKGRVIGNEQFF
cdr3_nt: TGCAGCGCTCGAGGTCGGAAGGGGAGGGTCATTGGCAATGAGCAGTTCTTC

j_call: TRBJ1-1
v_call: TRBV6-1
clone_size: -
d_call: TRBD1
cdr3_aa: CASSGNRGLTEAFF
cdr3_nt: TGTGCCAGCAGTGGGAACAGGGGCCTTACTGAAGCTTTCTTT

j_call: TRBJ2-3
v_call: TRBV10-1
clone_size: -
d_call: -
cdr3_aa: CASSDEGDTQYF
cdr3_nt: TGCGCCAGCAGTGATGAGGGAGATACGCAGTATTTT

j_call: TRBJ2-5
v_call: TRBV7-9
clone_size: -
d_call: -
cdr3_aa: CASSSSTGAGETQYF
cdr3_nt: TGTGCCAGCAGCTCCTCCACAGGGGCGGGGGAGACCCAGTACTTC

j_call: TRBJ2-7
v_call: TRBV5-4
clone_size: once
d_call: -
cdr3_aa: CASSQDWSGEQYF
cdr3_nt: TGTGCCAGCAGCCAAGACTGGAGTGGGGAGCAGTACTTC

j_call: TRBJ2-5
v_call: TRBV25-1
clone_size: -
d_call: -
cdr3_aa: CASSGHLETQYF
cdr3_nt: TGTGCCAGCAGTGGTCACTTAGAGACCCAGTACTTC

j_call: TRBJ1-2
v_call: TRBV7-8
clone_size: -
d_call: TRBD1
cdr3_aa: CASSLEGQKYGYTF
cdr3_nt: TGTGCCAGCAGCTTAGAGGGACAGAAGTATGGCTACACCTTC

j_call: TRBJ1-1
v_call: TRBV7-9
clone_size: few
d_call: -
cdr3_aa: CSSSLGAREAFF
cdr3_nt: TGTTCCAGCAGCCTAGGGGCCCGTGAAGCTTTCTTT

j_call: TRBJ2-7
v_call: TRBV30
clone_size: once
d_call: TRBD1
cdr3_aa: CACSSRDRVLTEQYF
cdr3_nt: TGTGCCTGCTCTTCCCGGGACAGGGTCCTCACCGAGCAGTACTTC

j_call: TRBJ2-3
v_call: TRBV5-1
clone_size: -
d_call: -
cdr3_aa: CASSLNTDTQYF
cdr3_nt: TGCGCCAGCAGCCTAAACACAGATACGCAGTATTTT

j_call: TRBJ1-2
v_call: TRBV11-2
clone_size: -
d_call: -
cdr3_aa: CASSLSLGAYGYTF
cdr3_nt: TGTGCCAGCAGCTTATCCCTGGGAGCCTATGGCTACACCTTC

j_call: TRBJ1-1
v_call: TRBV5-1
clone_size: -
d_call: -
cdr3_aa: CASSSDLGGDTEAFF
cdr3_nt: TGCGCCAGCAGCTCGGACTTGGGGGGGGACACTGAAGCTTTCTTT

j_call: TRBJ2-7
v_call: TRBV5-1
clone_size: -
d_call: TRBD1
cdr3_aa: CASRPTGVTYEQYF
cdr3_nt: TGCGCCAGCAGGCCCACAGGGGTTACCTACGAGCAGTACTTC

j_call: TRBJ2-5
v_call: TRBV6-5
clone_size: -
d_call: TRBD2
cdr3_aa: CASSYFVGGEQYF
cdr3_nt: TGTGCCAGCAGTTACTTCGTGGGGGGGGAGCAGTACTTC

j_call: TRBJ1-2
v_call: TRBV13
clone_size: -
d_call: TRBD1
cdr3_aa: CASSLGGQGDGYTF
cdr3_nt: TGTGCCAGCAGCTTAGGTGGGCAGGGGGACGGCTACACCTTC

j_call: TRBJ1-5
v_call: TRBV9
clone_size: -
d_call: -
cdr3_aa: CASSVDGGHQPQHF
cdr3_nt: TGTGCCAGCAGCGTAGACGGGGGACATCAGCCCCAGCATTTT

j_call: TRBJ2-7
v_call: TRBV7-9
clone_size: -
d_call: -
cdr3_aa: CASSPGPGAYYEQYF
cdr3_nt: TGTGCCAGCAGTCCGGGGCCAGGGGCCTACTACGAGCAGTACTTC

j_call: TRBJ1-1
v_call: TRBV10-3
clone_size: -
d_call: -
cdr3_aa: CAISPDSRYTEAFF
cdr3_nt: TGTGCCATCAGCCCGGACAGCAGATACACTGAAGCTTTCTTT

j_call: TRBJ2-3
v_call: TRBV4-1
clone_size: -
d_call: TRBD2
cdr3_aa: CASSQEPSGGGYTDTQYF
cdr3_nt: TGCGCCAGCAGCCAAGAGCCCAGCGGGGGAGGGTACACAGATACGCAGTATTTT

j_call: TRBJ2-1
v_call: TRBV9
clone_size: -
d_call: TRBD2
cdr3_aa: CASSGRTSGGAVYEQFF
cdr3_nt: TGTGCCAGCAGCGGACGGACTAGCGGGGGGGCCGTATATGAGCAGTTCTTC

j_call: TRBJ1-1
v_call: TRBV5-1
clone_size: -
d_call: -
cdr3_aa: CASSLVSGADTEAFF
cdr3_nt: TGCGCCAGCAGCTTGGTTTCAGGGGCTGACACTGAAGCTTTCTTT

j_call: TRBJ1-1
v_call: TRBV5-1
clone_size: -
d_call: -
cdr3_aa: CASSPRDWGGSREAFF
cdr3_nt: TGCGCCAGCAGCCCCCGTGATTGGGGAGGCTCCCGCGAAGCTTTCTTT

j_call: TRBJ2-3
v_call: TRBV4-2
clone_size: -
d_call: -
cdr3_aa: CASSQELGGTWTDTQYF
cdr3_nt: TGTGCCAGCAGCCAAGAACTCGGCGGAACTTGGACAGATACGCAGTATTTT

j_call: TRBJ1-2
v_call: TRBV7-6
clone_size: -
d_call: -
cdr3_aa: CASSPSPGSGYTF
cdr3_nt: TGTGCCAGCAGCCCTAGCCCGGGTTCTGGCTACACCTTC

j_call: TRBJ2-3
v_call: TRBV5-1
clone_size: -
d_call: TRBD2
cdr3_aa: CASSPGTSGGDSQYF
cdr3_nt: TGCGCCAGCAGCCCCGGGACTAGCGGGGGGGACTCGCAGTATTTT

j_call: TRBJ1-5
v_call: TRBV19
clone_size: -
d_call: TRBD1
cdr3_aa: CATKPTGANQPQHF
cdr3_nt: TGTGCCACCAAACCTACAGGGGCAAATCAGCCCCAGCATTTT

j_call: TRBJ2-5
v_call: TRBV2
clone_size: -
d_call: -
cdr3_aa: CASSVNRDTETQYF
cdr3_nt: TGTGCCAGCAGTGTGAACCGGGACACAGAGACCCAGTACTTC

j_call: TRBJ2-3
v_call: TRBV12-5
clone_size: -
d_call: TRBD2
cdr3_aa: CASGLGGGIDGTDTQYF
cdr3_nt: TGTGCTAGTGGTTTGGGGGGGGGAATCGACGGCACAGATACGCAGTATTTT

j_call: TRBJ1-4
v_call: TRBV5-4
clone_size: few
d_call: -
cdr3_aa: CASSFDSSTNEKLFF
cdr3_nt: TGTGCCAGCAGCTTTGACAGCTCAACTAATGAAAAACTGTTTTTT

j_call: TRBJ1-1
v_call: TRBV20-1
clone_size: few
d_call: TRBD1
cdr3_aa: CSARGGSEAFF
cdr3_nt: TGCAGTGCTCGAGGGGGCAGTGAAGCTTTCTTT

j_call: TRBJ1-4
v_call: TRBV7-9
clone_size: -
d_call: -
cdr3_aa: CASSPQGLNEKLFF
cdr3_nt: TGTGCCAGCAGCCCTCAGGGACTTAATGAAAAACTGTTTTTT

j_call: TRBJ1-4
v_call: TRBV18
clone_size: -
d_call: -
cdr3_aa: CASSPQVGAINEKLFF
cdr3_nt: TGTGCCAGCTCACCCCAGGTGGGGGCTATTAATGAAAAACTGTTTTTT

j_call: TRBJ1-5
v_call: TRBV2
clone_size: few
d_call: -
cdr3_aa: CASNGQVNQPQHF
cdr3_nt: TGTGCCAGCAACGGCCAGGTCAATCAGCCCCAGCATTTT

j_call: TRBJ1-3
v_call: TRBV29-1
clone_size: few
d_call: -
cdr3_aa: CSAGLGTRNTIYF
cdr3_nt: TGCAGCGCTGGACTTGGGACTCGAAACACCATATATTTT

j_call: TRBJ1-1
v_call: TRBV19
clone_size: -
d_call: -
cdr3_aa: CASSTSKNTEAFF
cdr3_nt: TGTGCCAGTAGTACGAGTAAAAACACTGAAGCTTTCTTT

j_call: TRBJ1-2
v_call: TRBV7-6
clone_size: -
d_call: -
cdr3_aa: CASSSSPSSGGYTF
cdr3_nt: TGTGCCAGCAGCTCATCGCCCAGTTCGGGAGGCTACACCTTC

j_call: TRBJ1-4
v_call: TRBV27
clone_size: -
d_call: TRBD1
cdr3_aa: CASSTGTGYEKLFF
cdr3_nt: TGTGCCAGCAGTACCGGGACAGGTTACGAAAAACTGTTTTTT

j_call: TRBJ1-2
v_call: TRBV6-5
clone_size: -
d_call: -
cdr3_aa: CASSYSYRNYGYTF
cdr3_nt: TGTGCCAGCAGTTACTCGTACAGGAACTATGGCTACACCTTC

j_call: TRBJ2-7
v_call: TRBV19
clone_size: -
d_call: TRBD2
cdr3_aa: CASSWTSGASYEQYF
cdr3_nt: TGTGCCAGTTCTTGGACTAGCGGGGCCTCCTACGAGCAGTACTTC

j_call: TRBJ1-3
v_call: TRBV4-2
clone_size: -
d_call: -
cdr3_aa: CASSTQQAISGNTIYF
cdr3_nt: TGTGCCAGCAGCACACAGCAGGCCATCTCTGGAAACACCATATATTTT

j_call: TRBJ2-1
v_call: TRBV5-1
clone_size: -
d_call: TRBD2
cdr3_aa: CASSAGLGGNEQFF
cdr3_nt: TGCGCCAGCAGCGCAGGACTGGGGGGGAATGAGCAGTTCTTC

j_call: TRBJ1-1
v_call: TRBV5-1
clone_size: -
d_call: TRBD1
cdr3_aa: CASSLPQGAGTEAFF
cdr3_nt: TGCGCCAGCAGCTTGCCCCAGGGGGCAGGTACTGAAGCTTTCTTT

j_call: TRBJ1-3
v_call: TRBV2
clone_size: -
d_call: TRBD1
cdr3_aa: CASRGTGSGNTIYF
cdr3_nt: TGTGCCAGCAGGGGGACAGGATCTGGAAACACCATATATTTT

j_call: TRBJ1-2
v_call: TRBV30
clone_size: -
d_call: TRBD1
cdr3_aa: CAWSQVRGLGYWRHDYGYTF
cdr3_nt: TGTGCCTGGAGTCAGGTCAGGGGGCTAGGTTATTGGAGGCATGACTATGGCTACACCTTC

j_call: TRBJ1-1
v_call: TRBV18
clone_size: once
d_call: -
cdr3_aa: CASSPWSGMRTEAFF
cdr3_nt: TGTGCCAGCTCACCGTGGAGCGGGATGAGGACTGAAGCTTTCTTT

j_call: TRBJ2-7
v_call: TRBV5-5
clone_size: -
d_call: TRBD1
cdr3_aa: CASSLVGTGFYEQYF
cdr3_nt: TGTGCCAGCAGCTTAGTCGGGACAGGGTTCTACGAGCAGTACTTC

j_call: TRBJ2-2
v_call: TRBV15
clone_size: -
d_call: -
cdr3_aa: CATSRGGTGAGELFF
cdr3_nt: TGTGCCACCAGCAGAGGGGGCACGGGAGCCGGGGAGCTGTTTTTT

j_call: TRBJ1-6
v_call: TRBV5-6
clone_size: -
d_call: TRBD1
cdr3_aa: CASSSGQGHSPLHF
cdr3_nt: TGTGCCAGCAGCTCGGGACAGGGCCATTCACCCCTCCACTTT

j_call: TRBJ2-1
v_call: TRBV9
clone_size: -
d_call: -
cdr3_aa: CASSVVGGTYNEQFF
cdr3_nt: TGTGCCAGCAGCGTAGTAGGGGGTACCTACAATGAGCAGTTCTTC

j_call: TRBJ2-2
v_call: TRBV5-1
clone_size: once
d_call: -
cdr3_aa: CASSEQIVGASNTGELFF
cdr3_nt: TGCGCCAGCAGCGAACAGATAGTGGGAGCATCGAACACCGGGGAGCTGTTTTTT

j_call: TRBJ1-1
v_call: TRBV18
clone_size: once
d_call: -
cdr3_aa: CASYSGTTFTEAFF
cdr3_nt: TGTGCCAGCTATTCCGGGACAACTTTCACTGAAGCTTTCTTT

j_call: TRBJ2-3
v_call: TRBV5-6
clone_size: -
d_call: -
cdr3_aa: CASLEGGRDTQYF
cdr3_nt: TGTGCCAGCCTCGAGGGGGGGCGGGATACGCAGTATTTT

j_call: TRBJ2-5
v_call: TRBV5-4
clone_size: once
d_call: TRBD2
cdr3_aa: CASSPKRGGGGETQYF
cdr3_nt: TGTGCCAGCAGCCCGAAGCGGGGGGGCGGGGGGGAGACCCAGTACTTC

j_call: TRBJ2-5
v_call: TRBV15
clone_size: -
d_call: -
cdr3_aa: CATSREGQSQETQYF
cdr3_nt: TGTGCCACCAGCAGGGAAGGACAGAGCCAAGAGACCCAGTACTTC

j_call: TRBJ1-1
v_call: TRBV4-1
clone_size: few
d_call: -
cdr3_aa: CASSQGSWGGRLGNTEAFF
cdr3_nt: TGCGCCAGCAGCCAGGGGAGTTGGGGGGGCAGGTTGGGTAACACTGAAGCTTTCTTT

j_call: TRBJ1-2
v_call: TRBV5-4
clone_size: -
d_call: -
cdr3_aa: CASSAAYFYGYTF
cdr3_nt: TGTGCCAGCAGCGCGGCATACTTCTATGGCTACACCTTC

j_call: TRBJ1-3
v_call: TRBV30
clone_size: -
d_call: -
cdr3_aa: CAWRNKGPSGNTIYF
cdr3_nt: TGTGCCTGGAGGAACAAGGGGCCATCTGGAAACACCATATATTTT

j_call: TRBJ2-3
v_call: TRBV5-1
clone_size: -
d_call: TRBD1
cdr3_aa: CASSRGQVSDTQYF
cdr3_nt: TGCGCCAGCAGCAGGGGACAGGTCTCAGATACGCAGTATTTT

j_call: TRBJ2-2
v_call: TRBV5-1
clone_size: -
d_call: -
cdr3_aa: CASSLDPSGLTGELFF
cdr3_nt: TGCGCCAGCAGCTTGGACCCCTCTGGGCTCACCGGGGAGCTGTTTTTT